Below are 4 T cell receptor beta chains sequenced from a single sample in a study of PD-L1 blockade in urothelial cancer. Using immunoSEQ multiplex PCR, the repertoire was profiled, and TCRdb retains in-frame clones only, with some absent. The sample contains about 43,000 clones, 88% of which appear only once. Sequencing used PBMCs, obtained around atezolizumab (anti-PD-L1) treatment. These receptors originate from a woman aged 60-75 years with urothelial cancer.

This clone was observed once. This chain's CDR3 is CASSLAGGWTDTQYF. DNA of the CDR3: TGTGCCAGCAGCTTAGCGGGGGGTTGGACAGATACGCAGTATTTT. The rearrangement links TRBV7-3 to TRBJ2-3, with 8 bases aligning to TRBD2. The germline V gene encodes CDR1 SGHTA and CDR2 FQGTGA. J lost 3 bases, V lost 2 bases, and 4 bases had no gene match. The CDR3 has 15 amino acids.

The CDR3 nucleotides are TGTGCCAGCAGTCCCTGGGACAGGCGCGGGACCCAGTACTTC. Its protein product is CASSPWDRRGTQYF. The chain combines TRBV27 with TRBJ2-5; 8 bases map to TRBD1. Germline trimming cut 5 bases from V and 7 bases from J; bases unmatched to any gene: 9. The CDR3 extends over 14 amino acids. Germline V gives CDR1 MNHEY, CDR2 SMNVEV (reference sequence).

This chain's CDR3 is CASSQGLAGVGSGANVLTF. CDR3 DNA: TGTGCCAGCAGCCAGGGACTAGCGGGAGTAGGTTCTGGGGCCAACGTCCTGACTTTC. The genes are TRBV5-4 and TRBJ2-6, with TRBD2 identical over 14 bases. From germline, CDR1 is SGHNT and CDR2 YYREEE (reference sequence). The J segment lost 1 base and the V segment lost 4 bases, leaving 7 bases of the junction unmatched. This CDR3 is built from 19 residues.

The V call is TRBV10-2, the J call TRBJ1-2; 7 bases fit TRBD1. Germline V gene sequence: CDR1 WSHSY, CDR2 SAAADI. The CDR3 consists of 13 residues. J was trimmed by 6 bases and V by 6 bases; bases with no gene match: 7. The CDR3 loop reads CASRKQGLDGYTF. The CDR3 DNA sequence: TGCGCCAGCAGAAAACAGGGGTTGGATGGCTACACCTTC.